The present entry profiles one T cell receptor (beta chain) with its context. Its matching antigen is unknown. Assay used: immunoSEQ multiplex PCR; TCRdb lists only in-frame clones, some missing. Of tens of thousands of clones listed, around nine tenths are singletons. The investigators sampled blood at baseline, at cycle 4 day 1, and at cycle 7 day 1. These data come from a study of OX40 agonist ivuxolimab in advanced cancers. Study at large: Dose-escalation patients suffered from hepatocellular carcinoma, melanoma, renal cell or head and neck cancer.

Deletions cut 4 bases from V and 11 bases from J, with 20 bases between. From germline, CDR1 is MNHEY and CDR2 SVGAGI. The CDR3 is made up of 14 amino acids. Points from the study as a whole: There were, on average, more expanded clones in CD8+ T cells than in CD4+. At 0.1 to 3.0 mg/kg and by week 6, clonal expansion occurred in CD4+ and CD8+ blood T cells.

The starting material was CD4+ or CD8+ T cells sorted from blood, obtained in a trial of the OX40 agonist ivuxolimab. The J gene is TRBJ1-1, the V gene TRBV6-5; tentatively, D is TRBD1 (6 bases). The TCR comes from an adult with an advanced solid tumor such as melanoma, head and neck, liver or kidney cancer. This CDR3 reads CASSLQGIVTSAFF. CDR3 in DNA: TGTGCCAGCAGTTTACAGGGCATTGTAACCAGCGCTTTCTTT.